The 18 T cell receptor beta chains listed next were all sequenced from one sample in a study of T cell repertoires in cytomegalovirus infection. TCRdb re-called the reads with MiXCR, one entry per CDR3 protein. The sample lists over 50,000 distinct CDR3 sequences, around 20% seen once, with under 85% in the top ten. These receptors have no known antigen. The sequencing here drew on CD8+ T cells from cultured PBMCs, taken from culture after CMV antigen stimulation. Receptor source: a human donor in good health (CMV status not recorded). Some clones in this sample may be carry-over from other donors' samples.

This clonotype was counted only a few times. The V gene is TRBV11-2, the J gene TRBJ1-4; D is uncertain. The CDR3 runs to 14 residues. V was clipped by 2 bases and J by 8 bases, with 12 bases between them. From germline, CDR1 is SGHAT and CDR2 FQNNGV. Here the CDR3 DNA reads TGTGCCAGCAGCTTACGGTCGGAAAGGGAAAAACTGTTTTTT. Protein product: CASSLRSEREKLFF.

This chain joins TRBV5-6 and TRBJ1-1; D is uncertain. The germline V gene has CDR1 SGHDT and CDR2 YYEEEE. Trimming took off 4 bases at V and 5 bases at J, with 9 bases between the two ends. The CDR3 has 12 amino acids. The CDR3 bases are TGTGCCAGCAGCCCTCCTGGTACTGAAGCTTTCTTT. This encodes CASSPPGTEAFF.

The V and J genes are TRBV6-5 and TRBJ1-5, with D unresolved. V was cut by 6 bases and J by 2 bases, with 17 bases left in between. Germline CDR1 is MNHEY and CDR2 is SVGAGI. The CDR3 loop spans 16 amino acids. In nucleotides, the CDR3 is TGTGCCAGCAGAGGCAGCTCCGACGGTCGCAATCAGCCCCAGCATTTT. This sequence encodes CASRGSSDGRNQPQHF.

The J gene is TRBJ1-1, the V gene TRBV12-3 or TRBV12-4; 7 bases fit TRBD1. Trimming at V came to 6 bases and at J to 7 bases, leaving 8 bases not matched to a gene. The CDR3 extends over 13 amino acids. CDR3 protein: CASSDIQGLEAFF. The CDR3 bases are TGTGCCAGCAGCGACATACAGGGGCTTGAAGCTTTCTTT.

This clonotype has a handful of counts. V and J are TRBV6-1 and TRBJ1-1, with 10 bases aligning to TRBD1. The CDR3 consists of 17 residues. CDR1 is MNHNS and CDR2 is SASEGT in the germline V gene. Unmatched junction bases numbered 14, after V lost 6 bases and J lost 4 bases. The CDR3 reads CASSRTGTGARGTEAFF. The CDR3 coding sequence is TGTGCCAGCAGCCGTACCGGGACAGGGGCGCGGGGCACTGAAGCTTTCTTT.

V is TRBV6-2 or TRBV6-3 and J is TRBJ1-1, with D unresolved. The germline V gene has CDR1 MNHEY and CDR2 SVGEGT. Between the trimmed V and J ends, which lost 4 bases and 1 base, there was a span of 10 bases. The CDR3 extends over 14 amino acids. This CDR3 reads CASSLGGRNTEAFF. The CDR3 DNA follows: TGTGCCAGCAGTTTAGGCGGAAGGAACACTGAAGCTTTCTTT.

This clonotype was found once. In DNA form, the CDR3 reads TGTGCCAGCAGTTACATGGTGGGGGACGGCCTCTACGAGCAGTACTTC. Translating it yields CASSYMVGDGLYEQYF. This rearrangement joins TRBV6-2 or TRBV6-3 to TRBJ2-7, with D possibly called TRBD1 or TRBD2 (5 bases each). Trimming removed 2 bases at V and 3 bases at J, with 17 bases between. The CDR3 sequence is 16 residues long. The germline V gene encodes CDR1 MNHEY and CDR2 SVGEGT.

This clonotype has a count of ten or more. Here the CDR3 DNA reads TGTGCCAGCAGTTATGGCGGCTCTGAGGGCTACACCTTC. Encoded protein: CASSYGGSEGYTF. The J gene is TRBJ1-2, the V gene TRBV27; D not resolved. Germline assignment: CDR1 MNHEY and CDR2 SMNVEV (reference sequence). The CDR3 consists of 13 residues. With 4 bases removed from V and 8 bases from J, the gap between germline ends came to 14 bases.

There are a few counts of this clonotype. CDR3 sequence: CASSRRTSGPYNEQFF. For the CDR3, the DNA is TGTGCCAGCAGCAGACGTACCTCGGGACCCTACAATGAGCAGTTCTTC. V and J are TRBV7-2 and TRBJ2-1; the D call may be TRBD1 or TRBD2 (5 bases each). The CDR3 has 16 residues. V lost 5 bases, J lost 2 bases, and 16 bases lay in between. Germline values: CDR1 SGHTA, CDR2 FQGNSA.

This clonotype was seen more than once but under ten times. The CDR3 protein is CASSTPEGAEAFF. The CDR3 bases are TGTGCCAGCAGCACCCCTGAGGGGGCGGAAGCTTTCTTT. The chain uses TRBV9 and TRBJ1-1, with 7 bases lining up with TRBD1. Per the germline V gene, CDR1 is SGDLS and CDR2 is YYNGEE. The CDR3 runs 13 residues. J lost 8 bases, V lost 4 bases, and 8 bases had no gene match. Complete variable domain (other parts from reference TRBV9 and TRBJ1-1): DSGVTQTPKHLITATGQRVTLRCSPRSGDLSVYWYQQSLDQGLQFLIQYYNGEERAKGNILERFSAQQFPDLHSELNLSSLELGDSALYFCASSTPEGAEAFFGQGTRLTVV.

The genes are TRBV4-3 and TRBJ2-7; 10 positions agree with TRBD1. The germline CDR1 and CDR2 sequences are LGHNA and YSLEER. This CDR3 region has 13 residues. Trimming cost V 3 bases and J 4 bases; bases outside gene matches: 0. This CDR3 reads CASSQDRGYEQYF. The CDR3 bases are TGCGCCAGCAGCCAGGACAGGGGGTACGAGCAGTACTTC.

The chain uses TRBV6-2 or TRBV6-3 and TRBJ1-1; the match to TRBD1 covers 7 bases. This CDR3 has 14 amino acids. After removal of 6 bases from V and 1 base from J, the junction contained 5 bases not matched to a gene. Germline V gene lookup returns CDR1 MNHEY and CDR2 SVGEGT. CDR3 loop: CASSRQGWNTEAFF. The CDR3 DNA follows: TGTGCCAGCAGCAGACAGGGTTGGAACACTGAAGCTTTCTTT.

The sample holds a few counts of this clonotype. The chain recombines TRBV2 with TRBJ2-7; the D gene is possibly TRBD2 (6 bases). Germline V gene lookup returns CDR1 SNHLY and CDR2 FYNNEI. With 5 bases removed from V and 0 bases from J, the gap between germline ends came to 14 bases. The CDR3 runs to 15 residues. CDR3 in amino acids: CASSRDFLSSYEQYF. The CDR3, as DNA: TGTGCCAGCAGTCGGGACTTCCTAAGCTCCTACGAGCAGTACTTC.

The table lists this clonotype with a few counts. The chain couples TRBV6-2 or TRBV6-3 to TRBJ1-6; 8 bases match TRBD1. CDR3 length: 14 amino acids. Germline assignment: CDR1 MNHEY and CDR2 SVGEGT. V shed 6 bases, J shed 7 bases, and the junction held 5 bases outside the gene matches. The CDR3 bases are TGTGCCAGCAGCGGACAGGGAGAGAATTCACCCCTCCACTTT. Its translation: CASSGQGENSPLHF.

The V call is TRBV2, the J call TRBJ2-7; D might be TRBD1 (5 bases). Germline values: CDR1 SNHLY, CDR2 FYNNEI. This CDR3 comprises 13 residues. V lost 0 bases, J lost 7 bases, and 10 bases lay in between. Here the CDR3 DNA reads TGTGCCAGCAGTGAAGCGCCACAGGTTGAGCAGTACTTC. This encodes CASSEAPQVEQYF.

This clonotype was counted a few times. This chain links TRBV3-1 with TRBJ1-2; the D gene is possibly TRBD1 (6 bases). V was cut by 0 bases and J by 4 bases, with 12 bases left in between. Germline V gene lookup returns CDR1 LGHDT and CDR2 YNNKEL (reference sequence). This CDR3 is built from 15 residues. Here the CDR3 DNA reads TGTGCCAGCAGCCAAGATTCAGGGGTTAGCTATGGCTACACCTTC. This codes for CASSQDSGVSYGYTF.

The chain couples TRBV4-1 to TRBJ1-5; D might be TRBD1 (5 bases). The ends were cut back, 5 bases at V and 7 bases at J, with 15 bases in the middle. Germline assignment: CDR1 MGHRA and CDR2 YSYEKL. The length of the CDR3 is 14 residues. CDR3 DNA sequence: TGCGCCAGCAGCGAACTTCAGGGCCCCCAGCCCCAGCATTTT. Its translation is CASSELQGPQPQHF.

The gene calls are TRBV7-8 and TRBJ1-6, with no clear D. The CDR3 has 16 amino acids. The V and J ends lost 5 bases and 3 bases respectively, with 14 bases between them. Looked up from germline, CDR1 is SGHVS and CDR2 is FQNEAQ. CDR3 loop: CASSPGGSSYNSPLHF. The CDR3 bases are TGTGCCAGCAGCCCGGGTGGCAGTAGCTATAATTCACCCCTCCACTTT.